Presented here are 2 T cell receptor beta chains from one specimen sequenced in a study of shared clonotypes between healthy human individuals. The table came from immunoSEQ multiplex PCR; TCRdb's copy has only in-frame clones and leaves some out. In the table there are roughly 2.1 million clones, about 92% of which are singletons. CD45RO-negative CD8 cells positively selected for CCR7 made up the naive population, which excluded terminally differentiated effector memory CD45RA+ cells. Sequenced material: naive CD8+ T cells from PBMCs. Source of these receptors: a man aged 18 to 30 in good health. Some clones in this sample may be carry-over from other donors' samples.

This clone has just a few counts. The CDR3 spells CASSLEWGQPQHF. CDR3 in DNA: TGTGCCAGCAGTTTAGAGTGGGGTCAGCCCCAGCATTTT. J is TRBJ1-5 and V is TRBV27; D gene ambiguous. CDR1 and CDR2 (germline): MNHEY, SMNVEV (reference sequence). V was trimmed by 2 bases and J by 6 bases, leaving 8 bases between them. The CDR3 is made up of 13 amino acids.

The rearrangement joins TRBV6-6 to TRBJ2-5; D call uncertain. This CDR3 contains 15 residues. Trimming left V 2 bases short and J 2 bases short, with 12 bases between. The germline V gene has CDR1 MNHNY and CDR2 SVGAGI (reference sequence). The CDR3 region has the DNA TGTGCCAGCAGTTACAGCAGAGGAGCTCAAGAGACCCAGTACTTC. Translation gives CASSYSRGAQETQYF.